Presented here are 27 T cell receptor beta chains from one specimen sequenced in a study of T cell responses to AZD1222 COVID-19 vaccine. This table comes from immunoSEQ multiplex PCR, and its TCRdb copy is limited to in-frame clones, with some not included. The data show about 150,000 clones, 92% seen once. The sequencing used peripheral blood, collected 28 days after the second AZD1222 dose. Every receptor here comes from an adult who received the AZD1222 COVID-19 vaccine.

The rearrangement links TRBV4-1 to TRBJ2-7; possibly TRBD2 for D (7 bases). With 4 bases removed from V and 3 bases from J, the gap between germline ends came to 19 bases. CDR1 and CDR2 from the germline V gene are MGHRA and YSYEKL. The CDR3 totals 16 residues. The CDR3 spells CASSRLPGGDNYEQYF. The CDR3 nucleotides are TGCGCCAGCAGCCGCCTTCCGGGGGGCGATAACTACGAGCAGTACTTC.

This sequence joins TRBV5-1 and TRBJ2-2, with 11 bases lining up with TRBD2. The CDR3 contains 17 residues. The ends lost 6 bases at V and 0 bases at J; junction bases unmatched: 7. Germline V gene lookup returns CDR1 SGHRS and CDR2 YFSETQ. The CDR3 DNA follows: TGCGCCAGCACCCTTAGCGGGAGGGCCCCGAACACCGGGGAGCTGTTTTTT. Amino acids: CASTLSGRAPNTGELFF. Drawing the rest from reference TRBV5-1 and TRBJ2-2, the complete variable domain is KAGVTQTPRYLIKTRGQQVTLSCSPISGHRSVSWYQQTPGQGLQFLFEYFSETQRNKGNFPGRFSGRQFSNSRSEMNVSTLELGDSALYLCASTLSGRAPNTGELFFGEGSRLTVL.

The chain's CDR3 is CASSLGGTSGDYNEQFF. The CDR3 nucleotides read TGTGCCAGCAGCTTAGGAGGGACTAGCGGGGATTACAATGAGCAGTTCTTC. The chain combines TRBV11-3 with TRBJ2-1; 13 positions agree with TRBD2. Germline V lookup: CDR1 SGHNT, CDR2 YENEEA. This CDR3 contains 17 residues. Trimming cost V 1 base and J 4 bases; bases outside gene matches: 4.

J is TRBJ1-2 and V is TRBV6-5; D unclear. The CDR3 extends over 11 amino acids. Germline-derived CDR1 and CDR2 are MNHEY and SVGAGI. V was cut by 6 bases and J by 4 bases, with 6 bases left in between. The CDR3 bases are TGTGCCAGCAGATCAAGCTATGGCTACACCTTC. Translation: CASRSSYGYTF.

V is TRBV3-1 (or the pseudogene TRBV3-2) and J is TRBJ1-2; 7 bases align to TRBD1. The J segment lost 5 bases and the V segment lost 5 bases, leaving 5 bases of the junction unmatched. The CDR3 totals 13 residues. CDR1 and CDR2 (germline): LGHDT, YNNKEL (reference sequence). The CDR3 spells CASSKTGWYGYTF. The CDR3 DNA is TGTGCCAGCAGCAAGACAGGGTGGTATGGCTACACCTTC.

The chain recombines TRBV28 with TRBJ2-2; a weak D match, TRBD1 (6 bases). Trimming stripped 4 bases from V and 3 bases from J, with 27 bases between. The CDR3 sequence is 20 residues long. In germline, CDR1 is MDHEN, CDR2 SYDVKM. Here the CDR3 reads CASSSYFPPPGTSYTGELFF. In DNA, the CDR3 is TGTGCCAGCAGTTCCTATTTTCCCCCGCCGGGGACATCGTACACCGGGGAGCTGTTTTTT.

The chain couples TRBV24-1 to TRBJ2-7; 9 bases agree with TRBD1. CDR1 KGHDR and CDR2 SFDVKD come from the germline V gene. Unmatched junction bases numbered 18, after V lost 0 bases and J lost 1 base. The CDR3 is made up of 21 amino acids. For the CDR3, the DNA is TGTGCCACCAGTGATTTGACCCCCCCATTTAGGGACAGGGAGTCGTCCTACGAGCAGTACTTC. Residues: CATSDLTPPFRDRESSYEQYF.

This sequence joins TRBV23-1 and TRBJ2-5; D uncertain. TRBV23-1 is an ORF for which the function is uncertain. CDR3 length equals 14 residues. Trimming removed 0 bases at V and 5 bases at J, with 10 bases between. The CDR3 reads CASSQSGFGETQYF. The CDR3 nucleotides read TGCGCCAGCAGTCAATCAGGTTTTGGGGAGACCCAGTACTTC.

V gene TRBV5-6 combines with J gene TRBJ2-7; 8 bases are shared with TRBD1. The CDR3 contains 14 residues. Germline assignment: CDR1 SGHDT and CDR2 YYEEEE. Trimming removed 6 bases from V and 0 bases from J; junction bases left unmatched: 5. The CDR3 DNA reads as TGTGCCAGCATGGCAGGACAGGGCTCCTACGAGCAGTACTTC. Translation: CASMAGQGSYEQYF.

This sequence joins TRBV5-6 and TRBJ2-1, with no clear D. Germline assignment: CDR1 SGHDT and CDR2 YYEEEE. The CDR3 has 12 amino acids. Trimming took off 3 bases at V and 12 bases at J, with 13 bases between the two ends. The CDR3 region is CASSSYLAGQFF. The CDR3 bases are TGTGCCAGCAGCTCCTACTTAGCAGGGCAGTTCTTC.

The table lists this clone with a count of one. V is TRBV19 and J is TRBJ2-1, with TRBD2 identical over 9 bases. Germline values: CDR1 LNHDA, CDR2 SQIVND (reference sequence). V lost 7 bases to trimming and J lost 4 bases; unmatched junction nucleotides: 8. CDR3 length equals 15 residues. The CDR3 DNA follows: TGTGCCAGTACCCTTTTTAGCGGGAGTTACAATGAGCAGTTCTTC. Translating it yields CASTLFSGSYNEQFF. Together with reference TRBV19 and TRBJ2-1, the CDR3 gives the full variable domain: DGGITQSPKYLFRKEGQNVTLSCEQNLNHDAMYWYRQDPGQGLRLIYYSQIVNDFQKGDIAEGYSVSREKKESFPLTVTSAQKNPTAFYLCASTLFSGSYNEQFFGPGTRLTVL.

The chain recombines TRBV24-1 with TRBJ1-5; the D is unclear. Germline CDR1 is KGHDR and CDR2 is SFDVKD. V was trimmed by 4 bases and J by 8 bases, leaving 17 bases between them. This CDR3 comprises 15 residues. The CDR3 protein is CATSDTTPSREPQHF. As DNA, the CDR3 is TGTGCCACCAGTGACACGACACCGTCCCGGGAGCCCCAGCATTTT.

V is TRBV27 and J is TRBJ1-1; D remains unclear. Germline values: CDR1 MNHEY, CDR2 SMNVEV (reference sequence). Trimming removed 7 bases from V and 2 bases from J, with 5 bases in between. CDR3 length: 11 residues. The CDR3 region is CASTGNTEAFF. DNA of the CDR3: TGTGCCAGCACGGGAAACACTGAAGCTTTCTTT.

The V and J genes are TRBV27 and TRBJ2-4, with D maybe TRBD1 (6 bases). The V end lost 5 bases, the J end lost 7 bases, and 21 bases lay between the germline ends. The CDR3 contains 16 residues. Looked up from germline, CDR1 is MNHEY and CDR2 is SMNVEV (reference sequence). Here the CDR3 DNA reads TGTGCCAGCAGTCCACGCTCACAGGGAGTGGGGAACATTCAGTACTTC. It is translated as CASSPRSQGVGNIQYF.

CDR3 coding DNA: TGTGCCAGCAGTTTCACAGGGGGAACTCTAGAGACCCAGTACTTC. Its protein product is CASSFTGGTLETQYF. The chain is built from TRBV28 and TRBJ2-5; 8 bases agree with TRBD1. The trim removed 3 bases at V and 4 bases at J, leaving 7 bases unmatched. The CDR3 contains 15 residues. Germline V gene data show CDR1 as MDHEN and CDR2 as SYDVKM. Full variable domain (remainder filled in from reference TRBV28 and TRBJ2-5): DVKVTQSSRYLVKRTGEKVFLECVQDMDHENMFWYRQDPGLGLRLIYFSYDVKMKEKGDIPEGYSVSREKKERFSLILESASTNQTSMYLCASSFTGGTLETQYFGPGTRLLVL.

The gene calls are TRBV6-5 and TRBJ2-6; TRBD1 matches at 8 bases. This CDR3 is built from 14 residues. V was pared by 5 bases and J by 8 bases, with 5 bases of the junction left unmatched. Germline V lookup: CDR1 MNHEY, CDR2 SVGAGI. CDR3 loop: CASSQWDRSNVLTF. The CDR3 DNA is TGTGCCAGCAGTCAATGGGACAGGTCCAACGTCCTGACTTTC.

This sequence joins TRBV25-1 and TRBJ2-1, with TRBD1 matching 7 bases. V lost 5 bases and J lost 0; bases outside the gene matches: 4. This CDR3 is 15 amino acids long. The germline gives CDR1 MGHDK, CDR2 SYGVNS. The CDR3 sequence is CASSPHRGSYNEQFF. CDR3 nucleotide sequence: TGTGCCAGCAGTCCGCACAGGGGCTCCTACAATGAGCAGTTCTTC.

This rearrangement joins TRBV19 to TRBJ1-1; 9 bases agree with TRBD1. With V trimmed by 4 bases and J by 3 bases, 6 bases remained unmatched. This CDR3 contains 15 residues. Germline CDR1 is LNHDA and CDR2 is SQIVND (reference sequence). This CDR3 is CASSRTGEWDTEAFF. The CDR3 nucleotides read TGTGCCAGTAGTAGGACAGGGGAATGGGACACTGAAGCTTTCTTT.

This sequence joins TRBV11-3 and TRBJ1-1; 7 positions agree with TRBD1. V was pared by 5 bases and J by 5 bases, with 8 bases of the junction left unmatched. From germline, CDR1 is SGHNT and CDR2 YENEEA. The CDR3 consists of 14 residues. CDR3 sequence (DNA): TGTGCCAGCAGCGCAACAGGGGACGGGACTGAAGCTTTCTTT. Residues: CASSATGDGTEAFF.

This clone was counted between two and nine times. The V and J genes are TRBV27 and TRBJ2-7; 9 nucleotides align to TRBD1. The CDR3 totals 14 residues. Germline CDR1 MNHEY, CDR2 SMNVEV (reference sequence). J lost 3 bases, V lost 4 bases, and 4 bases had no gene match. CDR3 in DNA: TGTGCCAGCAGTTGGGACAGGGCCCTCTACGAGCAGTACTTC. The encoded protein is CASSWDRALYEQYF.

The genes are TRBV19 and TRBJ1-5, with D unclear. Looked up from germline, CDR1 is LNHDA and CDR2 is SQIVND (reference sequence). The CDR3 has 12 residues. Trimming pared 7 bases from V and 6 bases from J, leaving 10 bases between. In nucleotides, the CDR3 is TGTGCCAGTAAGGAAGGGTCTCAGCCCCAGCATTTT. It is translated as CASKEGSQPQHF.

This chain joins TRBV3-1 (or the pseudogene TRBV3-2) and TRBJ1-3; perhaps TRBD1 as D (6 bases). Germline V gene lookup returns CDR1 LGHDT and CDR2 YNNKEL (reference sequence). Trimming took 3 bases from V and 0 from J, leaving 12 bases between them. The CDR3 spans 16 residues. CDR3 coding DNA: TGTGCCAGCAGCCATAGGGGGAGCTCCTCTGGAAACACCATATATTTT. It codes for CASSHRGSSSGNTIYF.

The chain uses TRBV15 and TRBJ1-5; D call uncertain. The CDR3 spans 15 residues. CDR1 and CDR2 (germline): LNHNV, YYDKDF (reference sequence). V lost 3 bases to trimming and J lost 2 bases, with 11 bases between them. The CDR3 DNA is TGTGCCACCAGCAGCGGCGAGAGGGGCAATCAGCCCCAGCATTTT. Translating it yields CATSSGERGNQPQHF. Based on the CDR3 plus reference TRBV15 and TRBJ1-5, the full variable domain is DAMVIQNPRYQVTQFGKPVTLSCSQTLNHNVMYWYQQKSSQAPKLLFHYYDKDFNNEADTPDNFQSRRPNTSFCFLDIRSPGLGDTAMYLCATSSGERGNQPQHFGDGTRLSIL.

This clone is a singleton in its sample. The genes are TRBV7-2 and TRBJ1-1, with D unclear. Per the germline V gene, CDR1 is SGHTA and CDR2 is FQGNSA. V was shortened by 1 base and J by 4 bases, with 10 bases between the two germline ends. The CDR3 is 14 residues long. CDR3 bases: TGTGCCAGCAGCTTAGTCGCCGGTCCCACTGAAGCTTTCTTT. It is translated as CASSLVAGPTEAFF. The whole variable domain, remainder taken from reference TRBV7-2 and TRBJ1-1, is GAGVSQSPSNKVTEKGKDVELRCDPISGHTALYWYRQSLGQGLEFLIYFQGNSAPDKSGLPSDRFSAERTGGSVSTLTIQRTQQEDSAVYLCASSLVAGPTEAFFGQGTRLTVV.

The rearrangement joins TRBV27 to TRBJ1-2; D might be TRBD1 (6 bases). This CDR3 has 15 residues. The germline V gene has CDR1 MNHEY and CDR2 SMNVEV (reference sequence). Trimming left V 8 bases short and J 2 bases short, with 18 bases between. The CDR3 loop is CASSYGMDRNYGYTF. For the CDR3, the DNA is TGTGCCAGCTCCTACGGGATGGACAGAAACTATGGCTACACCTTC.

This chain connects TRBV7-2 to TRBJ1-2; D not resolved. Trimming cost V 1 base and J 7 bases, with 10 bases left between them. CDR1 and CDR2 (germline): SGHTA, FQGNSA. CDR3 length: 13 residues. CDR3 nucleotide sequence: TGTGCCAGCAGCTTAGAGGGATCGGGTGGCTACACCTTC. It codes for CASSLEGSGGYTF.

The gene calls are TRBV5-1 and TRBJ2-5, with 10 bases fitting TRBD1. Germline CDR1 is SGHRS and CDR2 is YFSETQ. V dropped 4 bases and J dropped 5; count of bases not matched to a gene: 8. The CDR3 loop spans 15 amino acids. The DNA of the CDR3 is TGCGCCAGCAGCGTACGGACAGGGGGGGAGGAGACCCAGTACTTC. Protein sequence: CASSVRTGGEETQYF.